Shown below are 15 T cell receptor beta chains from a single sample sequenced in a study of control samples from healthy donors and cancer patients. Data came from immunoSEQ multiplex PCR; TCRdb stores just in-frame clones and leaves some out. This sample has roughly 100,000 clones, with around 86% found just once. Input material: blood. The receptors originated from a woman aged 45 to 65 in good health.

The rearrangement uses TRBV5-1 and TRBJ1-4; TRBD1 matches 7 bases. V shed 4 bases and J 2 bases; nucleotides not matched to a gene: 2. From germline, CDR1 is SGHRS and CDR2 YFSETQ. The CDR3 runs to 14 residues. This CDR3 is CASSPGGTNEKLFF. In DNA, the CDR3 is TGCGCCAGCAGCCCAGGGGGTACTAATGAAAAACTGTTTTTT.

This clone was detected once. The V gene is TRBV2, the J gene TRBJ1-4; 9 bases are shared with TRBD1. Looked up from germline, CDR1 is SNHLY and CDR2 is FYNNEI. With V trimmed by 6 bases and J by 0 bases, 5 bases remained unmatched. This CDR3 comprises 16 residues. The CDR3 spells CASSRDRGTTNEKLFF. For the CDR3, the DNA is TGTGCCAGCAGCCGTGACAGGGGGACAACTAATGAAAAACTGTTTTTT.

This sequence joins TRBV18 and TRBJ1-5; D is undetermined. The V gene lost 6 bases and the J gene lost 3 bases, with 15 bases spanning the gap. Germline V gene data show CDR1 as KGHSH and CDR2 as LQKENI. The CDR3 contains 15 residues. DNA for the CDR3: TGTGCCAGCTCCCCGGTCCCCGCAAACAATCAGCCCCAGCATTTT. Translation gives CASSPVPANNQPQHF.

V gene TRBV5-6 combines with J gene TRBJ2-7, with 7 bases lining up with TRBD1. This CDR3 has 14 residues. With V trimmed by 2 bases and J by 6 bases, 8 bases remained unmatched. Looked up from germline, CDR1 is SGHDT and CDR2 is YYEEEE. The CDR3 DNA sequence: TGTGCCAGCAGCTTCAACAGGGGTATCGGCGAGCAGTACTTC. Amino acids: CASSFNRGIGEQYF.

The rearrangement joins TRBV19 to TRBJ2-5; a weak D match, TRBD1 (6 bases). Germline V gives CDR1 LNHDA, CDR2 SQIVND (reference sequence). V was trimmed by 10 bases and J by 1 base, leaving 10 bases between them. The CDR3 sequence is 12 residues long. Written as DNA, the CDR3 is TGTGCCACTCGAGGGGGCCAAGAGACCCAGTACTTC. Protein: CATRGGQETQYF. The full variable domain, completed using reference TRBV19 and TRBJ2-5, is DGGITQSPKYLFRKEGQNVTLSCEQNLNHDAMYWYRQDPGQGLRLIYYSQIVNDFQKGDIAEGYSVSREKKESFPLTVTSAQKNPTAFYLCATRGGQETQYFGPGTRLLVL.

The chain carries TRBV20-1 and TRBJ2-3; 7 positions agree with TRBD2. Trimming removed 3 bases from V and 2 bases from J; junction bases left unmatched: 11. The CDR3 is 16 amino acids. CDR1 is DFQATT and CDR2 is SNEGSKA in the germline V gene (reference sequence). CDR3 sequence reads: CSASYRAGENTDTQYF. In DNA, the CDR3 is TGCAGTGCTAGTTATCGGGCGGGGGAGAACACAGATACGCAGTATTTT.

The V call is TRBV20-1, the J call TRBJ1-4; D unclear. CDR1 and CDR2 (germline): DFQATT, SNEGSKA (reference sequence). V lost 3 bases and J 5 bases, leaving 16 bases between the germline ends. The CDR3 has 15 amino acids. The CDR3 bases are TGCAGTGCTAGTGCCGGGAAGGGAAAAAATGAAAAACTGTTTTTT. Translated, it gives CSASAGKGKNEKLFF.

CDR3 region: CACDSSGRASEQFF. The CDR3, as DNA: TGTGCTTGCGACTCTAGCGGGAGGGCCAGTGAGCAGTTCTTC. This rearrangement joins TRBV28 to TRBJ2-1; TRBD2 matches 12 bases. The germline CDR1 and CDR2 sequences are MDHEN and SYDVKM. The CDR3 covers 14 residues.

This sequence joins TRBV4-1 and TRBJ2-1; weak D call: TRBD1 (6 bases). V was trimmed by 2 bases and J by 12 bases, leaving 17 bases between them. The CDR3 spans 14 residues. The V gene's germline CDR1 is MGHRA and CDR2 YSYEKL. The CDR3 is CASSQLDGGTWQFF. The CDR3 DNA is TGCGCCAGCAGCCAATTAGATGGGGGCACCTGGCAGTTCTTC.

The rearrangement joins TRBV19 to TRBJ2-7, with 7 bases fitting TRBD2. V lost 8 bases to trimming and J lost 3 bases; unmatched junction nucleotides: 16. The CDR3 is made up of 16 amino acids. The V gene's germline CDR1 is LNHDA and CDR2 SQIVND (reference sequence). The CDR3 DNA is TGTGCCAGTTCGACTGGAGCGGGGCTGGCCGTCTACGAGCAGTACTTC. Protein product: CASSTGAGLAVYEQYF.

The chain couples TRBV6-5 to TRBJ1-6; 8 nucleotides match TRBD1. The CDR3 has 14 amino acids. Trimming cost V 7 bases and J 9 bases; bases outside gene matches: 8. Germline CDR1 reads MNHEY; CDR2 reads SVGAGI. For the CDR3, the DNA is TGTGCCAGCACTGGAGGACAGGGAGTTTCACCCCTCCACTTT. It codes for CASTGGQGVSPLHF.

J is TRBJ1-4 and V is TRBV2, with no clear D. Trimming shortened V by 5 bases and J by 5 bases, and 9 bases separated the two germline ends. The CDR3 is made up of 13 amino acids. Germline lookup yields CDR1 SNHLY and CDR2 FYNNEI. The chain's CDR3 is CASSRGLNEKLFF. The CDR3 DNA is TGTGCCAGCAGTCGTGGATTAAATGAAAAACTGTTTTTT.

The V call is TRBV10-3, the J call TRBJ1-1; TRBD1 agrees at 8 bases. Germline V CDR1 and CDR2: ENHRY, SYGVKD. With V trimmed by 6 bases and J by 3 bases, 6 bases remained unmatched. The CDR3 spans 14 residues. The CDR3 DNA follows: TGTGCCATCAGAGATCCGGGACAGGACACTGAAGCTTTCTTT. This sequence encodes CAIRDPGQDTEAFF.

This chain uses TRBV29-1 with TRBJ1-2; unclear D gene. This CDR3 region has 12 residues. Trimming removed 6 bases at V and 4 bases at J, with 12 bases between. Germline V gene lookup returns CDR1 SQVTM and CDR2 ANQGSEA. CDR3 loop: CSVRASGYGYTF. The DNA for the CDR3 is TGCAGCGTGCGGGCCTCGGGCTATGGCTACACCTTC.

In its sample, this clone was seen a few times. CDR3 coding DNA: TGTGCCAGCAGCTCCGCAGGGGGCTTCGCTGAAGCTTTCTTT. It specifies CASSSAGGFAEAFF. The V gene is TRBV7-2, the J gene TRBJ1-1; 8 bases agree with TRBD1. The length of the CDR3 is 14 residues. V shed 4 bases and J 6 bases; nucleotides not matched to a gene: 7. The germline gives CDR1 SGHTA, CDR2 FQGNSA.